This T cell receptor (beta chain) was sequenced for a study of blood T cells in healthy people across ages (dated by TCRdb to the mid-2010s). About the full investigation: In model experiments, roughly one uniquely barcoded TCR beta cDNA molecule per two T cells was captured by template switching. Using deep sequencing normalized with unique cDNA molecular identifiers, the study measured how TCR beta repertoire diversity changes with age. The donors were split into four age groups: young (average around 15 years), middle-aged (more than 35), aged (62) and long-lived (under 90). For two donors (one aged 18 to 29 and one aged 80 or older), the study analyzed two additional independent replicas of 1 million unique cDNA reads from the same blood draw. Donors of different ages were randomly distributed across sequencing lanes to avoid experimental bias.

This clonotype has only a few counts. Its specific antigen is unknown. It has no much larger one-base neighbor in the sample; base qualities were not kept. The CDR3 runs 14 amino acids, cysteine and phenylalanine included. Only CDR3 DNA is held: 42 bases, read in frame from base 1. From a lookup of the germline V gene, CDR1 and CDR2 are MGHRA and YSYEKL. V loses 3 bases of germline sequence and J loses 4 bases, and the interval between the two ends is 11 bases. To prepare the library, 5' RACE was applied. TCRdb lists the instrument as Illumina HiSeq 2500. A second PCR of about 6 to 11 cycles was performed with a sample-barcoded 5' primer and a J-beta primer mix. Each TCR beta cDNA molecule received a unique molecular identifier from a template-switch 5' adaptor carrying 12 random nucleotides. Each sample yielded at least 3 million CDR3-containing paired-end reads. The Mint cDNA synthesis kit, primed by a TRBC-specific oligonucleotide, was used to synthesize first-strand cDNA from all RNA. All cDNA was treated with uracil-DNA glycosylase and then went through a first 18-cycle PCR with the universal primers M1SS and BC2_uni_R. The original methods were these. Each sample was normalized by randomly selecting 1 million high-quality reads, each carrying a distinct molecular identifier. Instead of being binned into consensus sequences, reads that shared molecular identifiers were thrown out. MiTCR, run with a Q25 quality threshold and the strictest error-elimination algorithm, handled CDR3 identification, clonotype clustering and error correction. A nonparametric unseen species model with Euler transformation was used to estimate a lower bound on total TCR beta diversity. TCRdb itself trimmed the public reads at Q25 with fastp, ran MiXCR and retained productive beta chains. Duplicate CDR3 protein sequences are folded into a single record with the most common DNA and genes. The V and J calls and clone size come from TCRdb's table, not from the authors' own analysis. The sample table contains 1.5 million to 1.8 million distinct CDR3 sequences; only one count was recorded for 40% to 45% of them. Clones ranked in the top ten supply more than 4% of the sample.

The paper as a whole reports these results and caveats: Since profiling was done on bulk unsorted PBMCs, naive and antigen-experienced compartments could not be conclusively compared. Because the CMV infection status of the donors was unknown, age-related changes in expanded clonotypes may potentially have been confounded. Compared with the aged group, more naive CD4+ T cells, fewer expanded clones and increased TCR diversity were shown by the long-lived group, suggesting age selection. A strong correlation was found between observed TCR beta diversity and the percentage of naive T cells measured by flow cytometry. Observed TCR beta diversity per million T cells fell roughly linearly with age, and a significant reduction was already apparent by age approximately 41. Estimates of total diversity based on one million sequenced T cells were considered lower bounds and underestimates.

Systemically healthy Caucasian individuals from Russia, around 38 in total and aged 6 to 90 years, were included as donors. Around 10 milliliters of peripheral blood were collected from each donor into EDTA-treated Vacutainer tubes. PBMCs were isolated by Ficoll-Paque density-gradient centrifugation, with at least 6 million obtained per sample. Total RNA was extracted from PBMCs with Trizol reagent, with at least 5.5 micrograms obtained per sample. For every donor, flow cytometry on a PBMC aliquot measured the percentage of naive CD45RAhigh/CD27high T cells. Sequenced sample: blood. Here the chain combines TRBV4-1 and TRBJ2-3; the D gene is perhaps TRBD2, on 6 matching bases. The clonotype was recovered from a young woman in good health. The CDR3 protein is CASSQPGTSDTQYF. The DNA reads TGCGCCAGCAGCCAGCCTGGGACTTCAGATACGCAGTATTTT.